Shown below are 18 T cell receptor beta chains from a single sample sequenced in a study of T cells in narcolepsy. Clones were read by immunoSEQ multiplex PCR, and TCRdb kept only the in-frame ones, dropping some. The data contain tens of thousands of clones, roughly 73% of them seen just once; the ten biggest clones take up over 1%. Source material: CD45RA- memory CD4+ T cells from PBMCs. These receptors were taken from a human donor with narcolepsy.

The chain is built from TRBV10-3 and TRBJ2-3; 7 bases are shared with TRBD2. Germline trimming cut 4 bases from V and 4 bases from J; bases unmatched to any gene: 5. The germline CDR1 and CDR2 sequences are ENHRY and SYGVKD. CDR3 size: 14 residues. CDR3 protein: CAISGAGDSDTQYF. For the CDR3, the DNA is TGTGCCATCAGTGGCGCGGGGGATTCAGATACGCAGTATTTT.

The table lists this clone with a few counts. CDR3 in amino acids: CASTSPRGLYEQYF. CDR3 nucleotides: TGTGCCAGCACCAGCCCCAGGGGGCTGTACGAGCAGTACTTC. The chain carries TRBV6-6 and TRBJ2-7, with 8 nucleotides matching TRBD1. Per germline, CDR1 MNHNY and CDR2 SVGAGI (reference sequence). This CDR3 comprises 14 residues. V lost 7 bases, J lost 4 bases, and 9 bases stayed unmatched.

The chain uses TRBV6-5 and TRBJ1-2; tentative D call: TRBD1 (5 bases). Germline V lookup: CDR1 MNHEY, CDR2 SVGAGI. CDR3 length: 14 residues. Trimming stripped 0 bases from V and 6 bases from J, with 11 bases between. CDR3 in amino acids: CASSYSEGMNGYTF. CDR3 sequence (DNA): TGTGCCAGCAGTTACTCAGAGGGGATGAATGGCTACACCTTC.

The chain joins TRBV5-6 to TRBJ1-4; 7 bases line up with TRBD1. The J segment lost 6 bases and the V segment lost 3 bases, leaving 8 bases of the junction unmatched. Looked up from germline, CDR1 is SGHDT and CDR2 is YYEEEE. This CDR3 spans 15 amino acids. CDR3 in amino acids: CASSSQGEWDEKLFF. The DNA of the CDR3 is TGTGCCAGCAGCTCCCAGGGGGAATGGGATGAAAAACTGTTTTTT.

A note on this clone: The junction differs from germline at one of its ends, possibly a read error. This chain joins TRBV30 and TRBJ1-6; D gene unclear. In germline, CDR1 is GTSNPN, CDR2 SVGIG (reference sequence). The CDR3 runs 12 residues. CDR3 sequence reads: CAWSVANSPPHF. The CDR3 DNA reads TGTGCCTGGAGTGTAGCAAATTCACCCCCCCACTTT.

This clone has only a few counts. This sequence joins TRBV7-9 and TRBJ2-7; 8 bases match TRBD2. Looked up from germline, CDR1 is SEHNR and CDR2 is FQNEAQ (reference sequence). The CDR3 consists of 16 residues. Unmatched junction bases numbered 8, after V lost 1 base and J lost 3 bases. The CDR3 DNA reads as TGTGCCAGCAGCTTAGTTGGACGCGGGAGGAGCTACGAGCAGTACTTC. It codes for CASSLVGRGRSYEQYF.

The chain uses TRBV9 and TRBJ2-1; 9 nucleotides line up with TRBD2. The CDR3 contains 16 residues. The V segment lost 4 bases and the J segment 6 bases; nucleotides outside the gene matches: 11. Germline CDR1 SGDLS, CDR2 YYNGEE. The CDR3 nucleotides read TGTGCCAGCAGCTTCTCCGGGACTAGCAGAACCAATGAGCAGTTCTTC. Translation: CASSFSGTSRTNEQFF.

In DNA, the CDR3 is TGTGCCAGTAGTGCAACAGGGGGAAAAGGCAATCAGCCCCAGCATTTT. This gives the protein CASSATGGKGNQPQHF. The chain carries TRBV19 and TRBJ1-5; TRBD1 aligns across 8 bases. The junction had 8 bases not matched to a gene; V was cut back by 5 bases and J by 2 bases. Germline V gene lookup returns CDR1 LNHDA and CDR2 SQIVND (reference sequence). This CDR3 comprises 16 residues. Filled out from reference TRBV19 and TRBJ1-5, the complete variable domain reads DGGITQSPKYLFRKEGQNVTLSCEQNLNHDAMYWYRQDPGQGLRLIYYSQIVNDFQKGDIAEGYSVSREKKESFPLTVTSAQKNPTAFYLCASSATGGKGNQPQHFGDGTRLSIL.

The V call is TRBV5-4, the J call TRBJ1-1; 7 positions match TRBD1. In germline, CDR1 is SGHNT, CDR2 YYREEE (reference sequence). Trimming cost V 4 bases and J 0 bases; bases outside gene matches: 12. This CDR3 is built from 17 residues. CDR3 amino acids: CASSPTLTGPLNTEAFF. The CDR3 DNA follows: TGTGCCAGCAGCCCGACCCTGACAGGGCCCTTGAACACTGAAGCTTTCTTT.

The chain employs TRBV30 and TRBJ2-2; 7 bases agree with TRBD1. With 3 bases clipped from V and 8 bases from J, the junction kept 6 bases outside the gene matches. Germline V gene sequence: CDR1 GTSNPN, CDR2 SVGIG (reference sequence). This CDR3 spans 13 amino acids. CDR3 amino acids: CAWRTGFAGELFF. CDR3 nucleotides: TGTGCCTGGAGGACAGGGTTTGCTGGGGAGCTGTTTTTT.

The V and J genes are TRBV7-6 and TRBJ2-5; D is unresolved. Between the trimmed V and J ends, which lost 0 bases and 3 bases, there was a span of 14 bases. This CDR3 has 16 amino acids. Germline CDR1 SGHVS, CDR2 FNYEAQ. The CDR3 region is CASSLAEQLHKETQYF. CDR3 in DNA: TGTGCCAGCAGCTTAGCGGAGCAACTCCATAAAGAGACCCAGTACTTC.

The V gene is TRBV29-1, the J gene TRBJ1-2; the match to TRBD1 covers 8 bases. Trimming at V came to 7 bases and at J to 9 bases, leaving 10 bases not matched to a gene. The CDR3 sequence is 12 residues long. Germline loops: CDR1 SQVTM, CDR2 ANQGSEA. The DNA for the CDR3 is TGCAGCGGGGACGGGACAGGCGGAAGCTACACCTTC. Protein sequence: CSGDGTGGSYTF.

The genes are TRBV28 and TRBJ1-1; tentative D call: TRBD1 (6 bases). The CDR3 runs 16 residues. Trimming left V 5 bases short and J 0 bases short, with 16 bases between. Germline V gives CDR1 MDHEN, CDR2 SYDVKM. CDR3 sequence: CASSAPGGLMNTEAFF. CDR3 DNA sequence: TGTGCCAGCAGTGCCCCCGGGGGCTTGATGAACACTGAAGCTTTCTTT.

The genes are TRBV7-8 and TRBJ1-1; D call uncertain. The CDR3 is 12 residues long. The ends were cut back, 8 bases at V and 0 bases at J, with 7 bases in the middle. CDR1 SGHVS and CDR2 FQNEAQ come from the germline V gene. The CDR3: CASSEMNTEAFF. CDR3 sequence (DNA): TGTGCCAGCTCGGAAATGAACACTGAAGCTTTCTTT.

This chain connects TRBV2 to TRBJ1-5; unclear D gene. Germline V gene lookup returns CDR1 SNHLY and CDR2 FYNNEI. The V gene lost 4 bases and the J gene lost 9 bases, with 10 bases spanning the gap. This CDR3 is built from 12 residues. CDR3 amino acids: CASSAQLSPQHF. CDR3 nucleotide sequence: TGTGCCAGCAGTGCTCAGTTGTCGCCCCAGCATTTT.

The chain uses TRBV28 and TRBJ2-6, with 7 bases that match TRBD2. Germline loops: CDR1 MDHEN, CDR2 SYDVKM. This CDR3 contains 19 residues. Trimming at V came to 4 bases and at J to 0 bases, leaving 12 bases not matched to a gene. CDR3 sequence: CASSSTPSGPSSGANVLTF. The CDR3 nucleotides are TGTGCCAGCAGTTCCACCCCTAGCGGCCCGAGCTCTGGGGCCAACGTCCTGACTTTC.

The V call is TRBV11-1, the J call TRBJ2-1, with D possibly being TRBD1 (7 bases). Germline CDR1 is SGHAT and CDR2 is FQDESV (reference sequence). V was pared by 1 base and J by 10 bases, with 17 bases between. The CDR3 is 15 residues long. The CDR3 bases are TGTGCCAGCAGCTTAGGGGACAGCCGTGGAGGGGAGCAGTTCTTC. Translating gives CASSLGDSRGGEQFF.

The chain employs TRBV7-9 and TRBJ2-1, with 15 bases fitting TRBD2. V shed 5 bases, J shed 11 bases, and the junction held 7 bases outside the gene matches. The CDR3 has 15 amino acids. The V gene's germline CDR1 is SEHNR and CDR2 FQNEAQ (reference sequence). The CDR3 DNA is TGTGCCAGCAGCGACCGGACTAGCGGGGGGGAGCAGCAGTTCTTC. This sequence encodes CASSDRTSGGEQQFF.